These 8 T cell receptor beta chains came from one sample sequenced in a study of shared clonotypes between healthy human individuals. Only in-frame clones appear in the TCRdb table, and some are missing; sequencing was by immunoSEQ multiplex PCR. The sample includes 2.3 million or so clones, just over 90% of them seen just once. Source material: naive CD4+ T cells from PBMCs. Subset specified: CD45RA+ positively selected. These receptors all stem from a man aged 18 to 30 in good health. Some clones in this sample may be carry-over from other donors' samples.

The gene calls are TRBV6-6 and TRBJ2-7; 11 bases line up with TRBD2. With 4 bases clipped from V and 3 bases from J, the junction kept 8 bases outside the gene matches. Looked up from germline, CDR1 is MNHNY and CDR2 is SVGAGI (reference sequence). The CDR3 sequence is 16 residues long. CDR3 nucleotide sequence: TGTGCCAGCAGTTCACCTACTAGCGGGAGTGTCTACGAGCAGTACTTC. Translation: CASSSPTSGSVYEQYF.

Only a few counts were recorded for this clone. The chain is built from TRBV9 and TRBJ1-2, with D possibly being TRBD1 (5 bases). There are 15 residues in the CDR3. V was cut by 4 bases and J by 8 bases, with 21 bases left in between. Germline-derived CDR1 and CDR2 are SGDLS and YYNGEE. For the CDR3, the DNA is TGTGCCAGCAGCCCAGAGGGACCGAGTTTTGGGGGCTACACCTTC. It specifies CASSPEGPSFGGYTF.

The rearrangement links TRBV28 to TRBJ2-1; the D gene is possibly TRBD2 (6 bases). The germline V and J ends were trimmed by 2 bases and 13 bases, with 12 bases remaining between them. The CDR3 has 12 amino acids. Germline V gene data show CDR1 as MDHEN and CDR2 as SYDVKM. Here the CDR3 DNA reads TGTGCCAGCAGTTTAGTTATCGGGAGCCAGTTCTTC. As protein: CASSLVIGSQFF.

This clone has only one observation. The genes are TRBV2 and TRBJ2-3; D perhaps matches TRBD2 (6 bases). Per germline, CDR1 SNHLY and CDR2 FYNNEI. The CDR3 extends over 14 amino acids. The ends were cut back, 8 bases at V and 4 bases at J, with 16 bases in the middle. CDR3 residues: CASAGSRLADTQYF. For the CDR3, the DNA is TGTGCCAGCGCGGGGTCTCGCCTCGCAGATACGCAGTATTTT.

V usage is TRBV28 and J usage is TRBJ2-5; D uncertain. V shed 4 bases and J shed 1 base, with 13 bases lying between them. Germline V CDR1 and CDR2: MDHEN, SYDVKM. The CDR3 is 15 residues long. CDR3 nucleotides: TGTGCCAGCAGTTCGAATCAATGGCCCCAAGAGACCCAGTACTTC. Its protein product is CASSSNQWPQETQYF.

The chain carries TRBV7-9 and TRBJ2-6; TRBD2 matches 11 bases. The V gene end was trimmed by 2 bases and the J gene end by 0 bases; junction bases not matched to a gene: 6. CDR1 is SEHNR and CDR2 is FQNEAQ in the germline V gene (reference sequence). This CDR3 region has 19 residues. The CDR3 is CASSLKGTSGSSGANVLTF. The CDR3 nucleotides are TGTGCCAGCAGCTTAAAAGGGACTAGCGGAAGCTCTGGGGCCAACGTCCTGACTTTC.

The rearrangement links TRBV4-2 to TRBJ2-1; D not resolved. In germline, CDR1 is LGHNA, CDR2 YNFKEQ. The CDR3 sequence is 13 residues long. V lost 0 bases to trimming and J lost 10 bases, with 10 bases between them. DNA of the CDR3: TGTGCCAGCAGCCAAGATAACACCTGGGAGCAGTTCTTC. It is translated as CASSQDNTWEQFF.

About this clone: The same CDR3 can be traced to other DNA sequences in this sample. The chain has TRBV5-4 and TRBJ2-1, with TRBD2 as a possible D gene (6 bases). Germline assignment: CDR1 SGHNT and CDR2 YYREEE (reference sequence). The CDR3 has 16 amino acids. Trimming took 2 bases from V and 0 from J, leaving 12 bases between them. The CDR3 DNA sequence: TGTGCCAGCAGCTTTTTGGCGGGGAGCTCCTACAATGAGCAGTTCTTC. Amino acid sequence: CASSFLAGSSYNEQFF.